This TCR beta chain was profiled in a study of T cell responses to AZD1222 COVID-19 vaccine. The trim removed 0 bases at V and 7 bases at J, leaving 3 bases unmatched. This CDR3 spans 15 amino acids. Germline CDR1 is KGHSH and CDR2 is LQKENI. Sequenced by immunoSEQ multiplex PCR; TCRdb stores in-frame clones only, minus some. Counted here are more than 95,000 clones, 89% occurring once; the ten biggest clones make up around a sixth. The chain couples TRBV18 to TRBJ1-6, with TRBD1 identical over 7 bases. This TCR was sampled from an adult in good health. Sequencing used peripheral blood, obtained on day 0 of AZD1222 vaccination. This CDR3 reads CASSPPTGRNSPLHF. CDR3 DNA sequence: TGTGCCAGCTCACCACCGACAGGGCGGAATTCACCCCTCCACTTT.